Below are 5 T cell receptor beta chains sequenced from a single sample in a study of blood T cell repertoires in COVID-19. Assay: immunoSEQ multiplex PCR; the TCRdb copy retains only in-frame clones and omits some. Among some 75,000 clones listed, roughly 90% were seen once. The specimen sequenced was peripheral blood. These receptors were obtained from a man between 65 and 80 years old with active or convalescent COVID-19.

The chain is built from TRBV5-1 and TRBJ2-4, with 7 bases matching TRBD1. The CDR3 loop spans 16 amino acids. Germline lookup yields CDR1 SGHRS and CDR2 YFSETQ. The junction had 8 bases not matched to a gene; V was cut back by 3 bases and J by 2 bases. The CDR3 reads CASSWTTGLTKNIQYF. CDR3 DNA: TGCGCCAGCAGCTGGACGACAGGGTTAACCAAAAACATTCAGTACTTC.

The chain joins TRBV18 to TRBJ2-3; 11 nucleotides match TRBD2. Germline lookup yields CDR1 KGHSH and CDR2 LQKENI. This CDR3 is 17 amino acids long. Losses at the gene ends were 3 bases for V and 0 bases for J; bases not matched to a gene: 5. CDR3 protein: CASSPRLAGPSTDTQYF. Here the CDR3 DNA reads TGTGCCAGCTCACCGAGACTAGCGGGGCCTAGCACAGATACGCAGTATTTT.

This chain connects TRBV12-3 or TRBV12-4 to TRBJ2-5, with 7 bases aligning to TRBD1. After removal of 5 bases from V and 13 bases from J, the junction contained 7 bases not matched to a gene. This CDR3 region has 11 residues. The CDR3 region is CASSLGQERYF. In nucleotides, the CDR3 is TGTGCCAGCAGTCTCGGACAGGAAAGGTACTTC.

This chain links TRBV5-1 with TRBJ1-1, with D possibly matching TRBD1 (6 bases). Germline V gene data show CDR1 as SGHRS and CDR2 as YFSETQ. This CDR3 comprises 14 residues. V dropped 2 bases and J dropped 3 bases, with 11 bases sitting between them. The CDR3 loop is CASSLWGPDTEAFF. For the CDR3, the DNA is TGCGCCAGCAGCTTATGGGGGCCCGACACTGAAGCTTTCTTT.

The rearrangement links TRBV7-3 to TRBJ2-1, with 9 positions matching TRBD2. The CDR3 runs 14 residues. Germline V lookup: CDR1 SGHTA, CDR2 FQGTGA. V lost 3 bases to trimming and J lost 7 bases; unmatched junction nucleotides: 4. CDR3 sequence (DNA): TGTGCCAGCAGCTTCCTAGCGGGGTGGAATGAGCAGTTCTTC. Its protein product is CASSFLAGWNEQFF.